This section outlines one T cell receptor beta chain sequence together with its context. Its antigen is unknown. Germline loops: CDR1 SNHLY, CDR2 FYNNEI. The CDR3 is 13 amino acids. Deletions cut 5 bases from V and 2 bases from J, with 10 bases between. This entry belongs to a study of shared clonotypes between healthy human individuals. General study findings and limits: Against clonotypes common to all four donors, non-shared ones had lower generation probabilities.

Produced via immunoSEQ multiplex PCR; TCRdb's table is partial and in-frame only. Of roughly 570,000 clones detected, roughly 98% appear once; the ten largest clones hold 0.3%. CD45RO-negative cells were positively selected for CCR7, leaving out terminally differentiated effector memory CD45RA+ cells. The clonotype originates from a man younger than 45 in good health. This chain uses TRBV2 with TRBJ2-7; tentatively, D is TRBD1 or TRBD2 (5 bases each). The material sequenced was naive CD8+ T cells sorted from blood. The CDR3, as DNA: TGTGCCAGCAGTCGGGGCACCACCTACGAGCAGTACTTC. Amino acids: CASSRGTTYEQYF.